One and the same sample provided the 6 T cell receptor beta chains below, sequenced in a study of cytomegalovirus exposure and HLA in healthy donors. Generated by immunoSEQ multiplex PCR, the TCRdb table keeps only in-frame clones and is missing some. This table holds approximately 110,000 clones, 86% found once. The sequencing sample was made of PBMCs. The origin of the receptors is a woman between 18 and 30 years old in good health and CMV-seropositive.

V is TRBV19 and J is TRBJ1-2; the match to TRBD1 covers 7 bases. The V gene end was trimmed by 6 bases and the J gene end by 4 bases; junction bases not matched to a gene: 5. CDR1 and CDR2 from the germline V gene are LNHDA and SQIVND (reference sequence). The CDR3 sequence is 13 residues long. CDR3 coding DNA: TGTGCCAGTAGCCGGGACAGCTTCTATGGCTACACCTTC. It encodes CASSRDSFYGYTF.

The chain employs TRBV11-3 and TRBJ2-5; 10 bases agree with TRBD2. The germline gives CDR1 SGHNT, CDR2 YENEEA. V shed 5 bases, J shed 5 bases, and the junction held 11 bases outside the gene matches. The CDR3 contains 16 residues. Written as DNA, the CDR3 is TGTGCCAGCAGCCCCTTTGGGGTAGCGGGAGGCGAGACCCAGTACTTC. Translation gives CASSPFGVAGGETQYF.

This CDR3 reads CASSEAPDYEQYF. The CDR3 DNA sequence: TGTGCCAGCAGTGAAGCGCCAGACTACGAGCAGTACTTC. The chain is built from TRBV2 and TRBJ2-7, with D uncertain. This CDR3 is built from 13 residues. V lost 0 bases and J 3 bases, leaving 6 bases between the germline ends. Germline lookup yields CDR1 SNHLY and CDR2 FYNNEI.

The chain links TRBV7-8 to TRBJ1-5; D is unresolved. CDR3 length: 16 residues. The germline CDR1 and CDR2 sequences are SGHVS and FQNEAQ. V gave up 1 base and J gave up 1 base, with 11 bases separating them. The CDR3 sequence: CASSLVRVSSNQPQHF. The DNA of the CDR3 is TGTGCCAGCAGCTTAGTTCGGGTTTCGAGCAATCAGCCCCAGCATTTT.

This clone was found once. V gene TRBV11-1 combines with J gene TRBJ2-5; perhaps TRBD2 as D (5 bases). The V end lost 5 bases, the J end lost 4 bases, and 11 bases lay between the germline ends. Germline lookup yields CDR1 SGHAT and CDR2 FQDESV (reference sequence). The length of the CDR3 is 13 residues. The CDR3 DNA sequence: TGTGCCAGCAGCCCACGGGGTACAGAGACCCAGTACTTC. Its translation is CASSPRGTETQYF.

This sequence joins TRBV28 and TRBJ1-3, with 7 bases matching TRBD1. Germline CDR1 MDHEN, CDR2 SYDVKM. The CDR3 is 13 residues long. Trimming at V came to 2 bases and at J to 7 bases, leaving 2 bases not matched to a gene. The CDR3 region is CASSLDRDNTIYF. The CDR3 nucleotides are TGTGCCAGCAGTTTAGACAGGGATAACACCATATATTTT.